This T cell receptor beta chain was recorded in a study of long-term antiretroviral therapy in people with HIV. General study results and limits: At every time point, clones expanded before ART dominated the repertoire.

Note on this clone: Its matching antigen is unknown.

Version v3.0 of the immunoSEQ assay was performed at survey level. The method was immunoSEQ multiplex PCR; TCRdb's version includes in-frame clones alone and lacks a portion of them. The data hold some 25,000 clones, with 86% observed a single time. The CDR3 runs 16 residues. Between the trimmed V and J ends, which lost 2 bases and 2 bases, there was a span of 14 bases. CDR1 and CDR2 (germline): SGHNT, YYREEE (reference sequence). The V and J genes are TRBV5-4 and TRBJ1-3; maybe TRBD1 (5 bases). The sequence derives from a man between 45 and 60 years old with HIV. The sample consisted of unsorted PBMCs, taken 1.2 years after starting antiretroviral therapy. The CDR3 loop reads CASSLTSGSPGNTIYF. CDR3 coding DNA: TGTGCCAGCAGCTTAACTTCAGGGTCTCCTGGAAACACCATATATTTT.